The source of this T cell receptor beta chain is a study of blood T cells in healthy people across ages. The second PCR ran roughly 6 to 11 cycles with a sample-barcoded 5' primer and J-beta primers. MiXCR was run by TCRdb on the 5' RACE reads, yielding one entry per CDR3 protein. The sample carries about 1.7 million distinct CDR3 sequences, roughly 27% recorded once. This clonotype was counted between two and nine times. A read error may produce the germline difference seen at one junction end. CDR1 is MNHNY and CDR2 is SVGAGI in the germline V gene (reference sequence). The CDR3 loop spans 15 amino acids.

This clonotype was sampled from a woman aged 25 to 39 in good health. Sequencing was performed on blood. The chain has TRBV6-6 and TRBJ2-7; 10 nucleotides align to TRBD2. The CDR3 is CASSSSGRRRSEQYF. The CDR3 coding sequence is TGCGCCAGCAGTTCTAGCGGGAGAAGGAGAAGCGAGCAGTACTTC.